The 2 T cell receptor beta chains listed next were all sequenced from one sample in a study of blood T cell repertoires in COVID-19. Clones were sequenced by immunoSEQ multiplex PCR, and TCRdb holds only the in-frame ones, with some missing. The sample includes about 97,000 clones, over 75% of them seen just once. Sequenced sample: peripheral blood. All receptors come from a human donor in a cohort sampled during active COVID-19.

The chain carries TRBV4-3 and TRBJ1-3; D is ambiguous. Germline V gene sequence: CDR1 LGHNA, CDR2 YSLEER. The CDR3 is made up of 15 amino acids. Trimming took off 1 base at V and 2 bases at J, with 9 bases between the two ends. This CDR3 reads CASSQGGMAGNTIYF. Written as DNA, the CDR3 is TGCGCCAGCAGCCAAGGAGGGATGGCTGGAAACACCATATATTTT.

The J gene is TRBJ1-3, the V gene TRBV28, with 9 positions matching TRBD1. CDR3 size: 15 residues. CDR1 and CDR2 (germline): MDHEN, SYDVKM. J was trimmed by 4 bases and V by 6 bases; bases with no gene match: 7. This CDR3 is CASSRGQGLGNTIYF. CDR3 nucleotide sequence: TGTGCCAGCAGCCGAGGACAGGGGTTGGGAAACACCATATATTTT.